This TCR beta chain was recovered during a study of T-cell memory formation after mild COVID-19. Overall study findings and caveats: Day 15 to 85 contractors were CD4/CD8 balanced; later expanders leaned CD4+.

Remarks on this clonotype: The antigen remains unidentified.

With V trimmed by 4 bases and J by 3 bases, 7 bases remained unmatched. Per germline, CDR1 SGHKS and CDR2 YYEKEE (reference sequence). There are 15 residues in the CDR3. TCRdb re-called the 5' RACE reads with MiXCR, one entry per CDR3 protein. The data show roughly 400,000 distinct CDR3 sequences, with approximately 15% seen just once and approximately 21% held by the top ten. The origin of this receptor is a man aged 18 to 29 who had mild COVID-19 (a few samples of this study predate the infection). Cell type and time point are not known. Sample: PBMCs or a T cell subset sorted from them (not recorded which). The chain carries TRBV5-5 and TRBJ1-3; 7 bases line up with TRBD1. CDR3: CASSLRGQVGNTIYF. The CDR3 nucleotides read TGTGCCAGCAGCCTCCGAGGACAGGTTGGAAACACCATATATTTT.